These 5 T cell receptor beta chains were all obtained from the same sample, sequenced in a study of fetal regulatory T cell absence and autoimmunity. Produced via immunoSEQ multiplex PCR; TCRdb's table is partial and in-frame only. The sample has about 50,000 clones; about four fifths are singletons. Sequenced: cord blood. Receptors were obtained from a newborn boy with IPEX syndrome.

This clone was seen only a few times. The chain employs TRBV7-9 and TRBJ2-7, with 9 bases identical to TRBD1. The CDR3 loop spans 13 amino acids. Germline CDR1 SEHNR, CDR2 FQNEAQ (reference sequence). Germline trimming cut 3 bases from V and 6 bases from J; bases unmatched to any gene: 3. For the CDR3, the DNA is TGTGCCAGCAGCTTGGACAGGGGAGGCGAGCAGTACTTC. Protein: CASSLDRGGEQYF.

The J gene is TRBJ1-2, the V gene TRBV5-4; 8 bases match TRBD1. V shed 2 bases and J 4 bases; nucleotides not matched to a gene: 13. The CDR3 runs 17 residues. CDR1 and CDR2 from the germline V gene are SGHNT and YYREEE (reference sequence). CDR3 region: CASSLGQGATKAYGYTF. The CDR3 region has the DNA TGTGCCAGCAGCTTAGGGCAGGGGGCGACGAAGGCCTATGGCTACACCTTC.

The rearrangement joins TRBV9 to TRBJ2-5, with D tentatively TRBD2 (6 bases). In germline, CDR1 is SGDLS, CDR2 YYNGEE. V lost 3 bases and J lost 2, with 14 bases in between. CDR3 size: 15 residues. The CDR3 nucleotides are TGTGCCAGCAGCGGAAGGGCTAGCGTACAAGAGACCCAGTACTTC. It codes for CASSGRASVQETQYF.

J is TRBJ1-1 and V is TRBV5-5, with D hard to call. V lost 0 bases, J lost 6 bases, and 9 bases lay in between. From germline, CDR1 is SGHKS and CDR2 YYEKEE (reference sequence). The CDR3 is 13 amino acids. CDR3 residues: CASSLGGVAEAFF. In nucleotides, the CDR3 is TGTGCCAGCAGCTTGGGGGGTGTAGCTGAAGCTTTCTTT.

V usage is TRBV9 and J usage is TRBJ2-7, with TRBD2 identical over 9 bases. Germline V CDR1 and CDR2: SGDLS, YYNGEE. CDR3 size: 15 residues. Unmatched junction bases numbered 11, after V lost 3 bases and J lost 7 bases. The CDR3 spells CASSARAGGIEEQYF. DNA for the CDR3: TGTGCCAGCAGCGCGAGGGCGGGAGGGATTGAGGAGCAGTACTTC.